These T cell receptor beta chains were read from a single sample in a study of cytomegalovirus exposure and HLA in healthy donors. Only in-frame clones appear in the TCRdb table, and some are missing; sequencing was by immunoSEQ multiplex PCR. This table has approximately 160,000 clones, around 68% appearing once. The sequenced sample was PBMCs. All receptors come from a man in his fifties or sixties in good health and CMV-seronegative. The CDR3 runs from the conserved cysteine through the conserved F or W. The D gene is left open where the match is weak. Clone size is not always given. Where it is, it says once, few, many or a class for expanded clones.

>NA|TRBJ1-1|few|TRBV5-8
CASTLTWNTEAFF
TGTGCCAGCACCTTAACTTGGAACACTGAAGCTTTCTTT
>NA|TRBJ2-7|NA|TRBV5-1
CASSLGGSSTPYEQYF
TGCGCCAGCAGCTTAGGAGGCAGTTCTACCCCCTACGAGCAGTACTTC
>TRBD1|TRBJ2-7|NA|TRBV13
CASSPRTGFAEQYF
TGTGCCAGCAGCCCACGGACAGGTTTTGCCGAGCAGTACTTC
>TRBD1|TRBJ2-4|NA|TRBV7-9
CASSYGRQGPAIQYF
TGTGCCAGCAGCTACGGTCGACAGGGGCCAGCCATTCAGTACTTC
>TRBD1|TRBJ2-1|NA|TRBV7-9
CASSSNGRDRGRIEQFF
TGTGCCAGCAGCTCCAATGGCCGGGACAGGGGGCGAATAGAGCAGTTCTTC
>TRBD1|TRBJ1-1|NA|TRBV6-5
CASSGTQGYSSEAFF
TGTGCCAGCAGCGGAACACAGGGGTATTCCTCTGAAGCTTTCTTT
>TRBD1|TRBJ1-2|NA|TRBV28
CASSTGGVGYAF
TGTGCCAGCAGTACAGGGGGCGTAGGCTACGCCTTC
>TRBD2|TRBJ2-7|NA|TRBV10-2
CASSESGLAGAPSYEQYF
TGCGCCAGCAGTGAGTCGGGACTAGCGGGGGCCCCCTCCTACGAGCAGTACTTC
>TRBD1|TRBJ1-2|once|TRBV7-9
CASSPTGGIYGYTF
TGTGCCAGCAGCCCGACAGGGGGGATATATGGCTACACCTTC
>TRBD2|TRBJ2-3|NA|TRBV6-5
CASSYSLAGRTDTQYF
TGTGCCAGCAGTTACTCCCTAGCGGGACGCACAGATACGCAGTATTTT
>NA|TRBJ1-5|NA|TRBV4-3
CASSQDRSLHSNQPQHF
TGCGCCAGCAGCCAAGACAGGTCCCTGCATAGCAATCAGCCCCAGCATTTT